This TCR beta chain was captured in a study of cytomegalovirus exposure and HLA in healthy donors. Study details: Later analysis reported that the approximately 120 validation repertoires shared the platform of the roughly 630 first-cohort repertoires. Study-wide results and caveats: Rare TCR sequences dominated, though some public TCRs recurred in many donors. Among TCR beta chains, those listed as cytomegalovirus-associated numbered over 150.

As for this clone: Its specificity is unknown.

J was trimmed by 5 bases and V by 4 bases; bases with no gene match: 8. Germline CDR1 reads SGDLS; CDR2 reads YYNGEE. The CDR3 has 15 amino acids. Profiled with immunoSEQ multiplex PCR; TCRdb holds only in-frame clones, not every one. The data contain over 150,000 clones, 86% of them singletons. This TCR derives from a young woman in good health and CMV-seronegative. Sequenced material: PBMCs. The chain has TRBV9 and TRBJ2-7, with 11 bases identical to TRBD1. CDR3: CASSPRTGGYDEQYF. As DNA, the CDR3 is TGTGCCAGCAGCCCACGGACAGGGGGCTACGACGAGCAGTACTTC.